The 18 T cell receptor beta chains below come from one sample, sequenced in a study of blood T cell repertoires in COVID-19. Assay used: immunoSEQ multiplex PCR; TCRdb lists only in-frame clones, some missing. The sample yields 150,000 to 200,000 clones, 85% seen once. Input material: peripheral blood. Every receptor here comes from a human donor with acute or convalescent COVID-19. The donor label of this sample is uncertain.

The V call is TRBV19, the J call TRBJ2-5; 7 nucleotides agree with TRBD2. V gave up 6 bases and J gave up 1 base; unmatched junction bases: 5. The CDR3 totals 14 residues. CDR1 and CDR2 from the germline V gene are LNHDA and SQIVND (reference sequence). CDR3 protein: CASSPRGVQETQYF. The CDR3 DNA sequence: TGTGCCAGTAGCCCTCGGGGGGTCCAAGAGACCCAGTACTTC.

This chain links TRBV14 with TRBJ2-1, with 8 nucleotides matching TRBD1. Germline CDR1 reads SGHDN; CDR2 reads FVKESK. CDR3 length: 20 residues. V trimming: 0 bases; J trimming: 1 base; junction bases outside the gene matches: 14. CDR3 residues: CASSQENFRQGRRSYNEQFF. Here the CDR3 DNA reads TGTGCCAGCAGCCAAGAGAATTTTAGACAGGGGCGCAGGTCCTACAATGAGCAGTTCTTC.

The J gene is TRBJ2-3, the V gene TRBV7-3; 9 bases fit TRBD1. J lost 6 bases, V lost 5 bases, and 18 bases had no gene match. Per germline, CDR1 SGHTA and CDR2 FQGTGA. The CDR3 has 18 amino acids. CDR3 sequence: CASSPRARYGTGLDTQYF. The CDR3 DNA follows: TGTGCCAGCAGCCCTAGGGCAAGGTATGGGACAGGGCTGGATACGCAGTATTTT.

This clone occurred once. V and J are TRBV29-1 and TRBJ2-3; the match to TRBD1 covers 9 bases. Germline V gene data show CDR1 as SQVTM and CDR2 as ANQGSEA. There are 18 residues in the CDR3. The junction had 17 bases not matched to a gene; V was cut back by 5 bases and J by 2 bases. The DNA for the CDR3 is TGCAGCGTTCTCACCGGGACAGGGAGCATTGCGCTCACAGATACGCAGTATTTT. Protein sequence: CSVLTGTGSIALTDTQYF.

Note on this clone: Other DNA sequences from this sample encode an identical CDR3 as well. V and J are TRBV2 and TRBJ2-7; perhaps TRBD1 as D (6 bases). Germline V gene sequence: CDR1 SNHLY, CDR2 FYNNEI. The V gene lost 8 bases and the J gene lost 4 bases, with 9 bases spanning the gap. CDR3 size: 11 residues. DNA for the CDR3: TGTGCCAGCCAGCAGGGGTACGAGCAGTACTTC. Residues: CASQQGYEQYF.

The chain couples TRBV15 to TRBJ1-1, with 12 nucleotides matching TRBD1. The CDR3 is 16 amino acids. CDR1 is LNHNV, CDR2 YYDKDF, per germline (reference sequence). With 0 bases clipped from V and 5 bases from J, the junction kept 4 bases outside the gene matches. CDR3 sequence (DNA): TGTGCCACCAGCAGAGATCCGGGACAGGGGGCAACTGAAGCTTTCTTT. Translation gives CATSRDPGQGATEAFF.

The DNA of the CDR3 is TGCAGTGCTAGTCTACACAGGGAGAACACTGAAGCTTTCTTT. Translated, it gives CSASLHRENTEAFF. The chain carries TRBV20-1 and TRBJ1-1; D perhaps matches TRBD1 (6 bases). The CDR3 is 14 residues long. CDR1 is DFQATT, CDR2 SNEGSKA, per germline (reference sequence). Between the trimmed V and J ends, which lost 3 bases and 1 base, there was a span of 12 bases.

This chain connects TRBV24-1 to TRBJ2-7, with 9 positions matching TRBD1. The ends lost 5 bases at V and 3 bases at J; junction bases unmatched: 7. The germline V gene encodes CDR1 KGHDR and CDR2 SFDVKD. This CDR3 region has 15 residues. The CDR3 DNA reads TGTGCCACCAGTGCCAGGGGGACAGGGAGCTACGAGCAGTACTTC. Translation: CATSARGTGSYEQYF.

The V call is TRBV10-3, the J call TRBJ1-2, with TRBD1 matching 11 bases. Per the germline V gene, CDR1 is ENHRY and CDR2 is SYGVKD. V was pared by 7 bases and J by 4 bases, with 2 bases of the junction left unmatched. There are 13 residues in the CDR3. CDR3 protein: CAITGTGGYGYTF. In nucleotides, the CDR3 is TGTGCCATCACCGGGACAGGGGGCTATGGCTACACCTTC.

CDR3: CASSLKAGQTSGANVLTF. The CDR3 nucleotides read TGTGCCAGCTCACTAAAGGCGGGACAGACCTCTGGGGCCAACGTCCTGACTTTC. This chain joins TRBV18 and TRBJ2-6; weak D call: TRBD1 (7 bases). Trimming cost V 4 bases and J 0 bases, with 16 bases left between them. Germline V lookup: CDR1 KGHSH, CDR2 LQKENI. The CDR3 loop spans 18 amino acids.

This rearrangement joins TRBV10-3 to TRBJ1-5; TRBD1 matches 7 bases. The germline CDR1 and CDR2 sequences are ENHRY and SYGVKD. The CDR3 runs to 12 residues. Trimming took 9 bases from V and 1 from J; bases not matched to a gene: 0. CDR3: CAIQGSNQPQHF. In nucleotides, the CDR3 is TGTGCCATACAGGGGAGCAATCAGCCCCAGCATTTT.

This clone has just a few counts. This chain links TRBV10-2 with TRBJ1-1, with 9 bases identical to TRBD1. The CDR3 is made up of 14 amino acids. J lost 1 base, V lost 10 bases, and 7 bases had no gene match. From germline, CDR1 is WSHSY and CDR2 SAAADI. The CDR3 sequence is CATMGQGWNTEAFF. The CDR3 DNA reads as TGCGCCACCATGGGACAGGGCTGGAACACTGAAGCTTTCTTT.

The chain recombines TRBV13 with TRBJ2-3; D is uncertain. Trimming shortened V by 3 bases and J by 2 bases, and 12 bases separated the two germline ends. CDR3 size: 15 residues. Per the germline V gene, CDR1 is PRHDT and CDR2 is FYEKMQ (reference sequence). The CDR3 DNA reads TGTGCCAGCAGCTTCCGGGTCTCCAACACAGATACGCAGTATTTT. It yields the protein CASSFRVSNTDTQYF.

The V gene is TRBV4-2, the J gene TRBJ2-1; 9 bases map to TRBD2. The CDR3 has 19 amino acids. The V gene end was trimmed by 2 bases and the J gene end by 1 base; junction bases not matched to a gene: 12. The germline CDR1 and CDR2 sequences are LGHNA and YNFKEQ. CDR3 nucleotide sequence: TGTGCCAGCAGCCAAAGTGTTGATAGGACTAGCGCATCCTACAATGAGCAGTTCTTC. This sequence encodes CASSQSVDRTSASYNEQFF.

The CDR3 sequence: CASSLWTGSSYNSPLHF. CDR3 nucleotide sequence: TGTGCCAGCAGCTTATGGACAGGGAGCTCCTATAATTCACCCCTCCACTTT. The chain is built from TRBV5-6 and TRBJ1-6; TRBD1 matches 8 bases. Per germline, CDR1 SGHDT and CDR2 YYEEEE. Trimming cost V 2 bases and J 0 bases; bases outside gene matches: 4. The length of the CDR3 is 17 residues.

This clone occurred a few times. The chain has TRBV18 and TRBJ1-1; D uncertain. This CDR3 has 14 residues. Germline V lookup: CDR1 KGHSH, CDR2 LQKENI. The ends were cut back, 3 bases at V and 1 base at J, with 9 bases in the middle. The chain's CDR3 is CASSPSRGNTEAFF. CDR3 sequence (DNA): TGTGCCAGCTCACCCTCTCGGGGGAACACTGAAGCTTTCTTT.

This clone has only one observation. This rearrangement joins TRBV7-8 to TRBJ1-2; D is perhaps TRBD1 (6 bases). Trimming cost V 7 bases and J 7 bases, with 22 bases left between them. Germline lookup yields CDR1 SGHVS and CDR2 FQNEAQ. The CDR3 has 15 amino acids. CDR3 sequence reads: CASKGLQGLVGGYTF. The CDR3 DNA reads TGTGCCAGCAAGGGTTTACAGGGTCTTGTTGGTGGCTACACCTTC.

The chain combines TRBV5-6 with TRBJ2-7, with D perhaps TRBD1 (5 bases). Trimming removed 6 bases from V and 3 bases from J, with 22 bases in between. The CDR3 runs to 16 residues. Germline CDR1 SGHDT, CDR2 YYEEEE. The CDR3 nucleotides read TGTGCCAGCATGCCCCAGGGTGGAGTGAGATACTACGAGCAGTACTTC. Translated: CASMPQGGVRYYEQYF.